This TCR beta chain originates from a study of blood T cell repertoires in COVID-19. On the study more broadly: Sites across the United States, Italy and Spain contributed samples from acute and convalescent COVID-19. T cells, B-cell-depleted T cells, or PBMCs provided the cDNA or gDNA that served as material.

The CDR3 is 13 amino acids. Germline V gene data show CDR1 as SGHNT and CDR2 as YENEEA. After removal of 6 bases from V and 6 bases from J, the junction contained 5 bases not matched to a gene. In the source study's methods: How many nucleated cells were present was estimated from reference gene primer amplification. The table came from immunoSEQ multiplex PCR; TCRdb's copy has only in-frame clones and leaves some out. That table furnishes V, J and clone size, whereas the DNA furnished D and trimming. The data show 200,000 to 250,000 clones, about 85% seen once. Sequencing used peripheral blood. This sequence was found in a man aged 45 to 65 who had recovered from COVID-19. V gene TRBV11-3 combines with J gene TRBJ2-1; the match to TRBD1 covers 7 bases. In DNA, the CDR3 is TGTGCCAGCAGTTCAACAGGGGTCAATGAGCAGTTCTTC. The encoded protein is CASSSTGVNEQFF.